This entry is about one T cell receptor (beta chain). The sample belongs to a study of T cell responses to AZD1222 COVID-19 vaccine. The J segment lost 4 bases and the V segment lost 3 bases, leaving 10 bases of the junction unmatched. CDR3 length equals 17 residues. Germline CDR1 is LGHNA and CDR2 is YSLEER. Repertoires were generated with immunoSEQ multiplex PCR, while TCRdb's copy carries only in-frame clones and drops some. The repertoire consists of about 120,000 clones, with 70% to 90% occurring once and the leading ten covering more than 3%. This chain links TRBV4-3 with TRBJ2-3; 10 nucleotides agree with TRBD2. The source material was peripheral blood, sampled on day 0 of MenACWY control vaccination. The clonotype comes from an adult in good health. CDR3 region: CASSQFPAGGPSDTQYF. The CDR3 nucleotides read TGCGCCAGCAGCCAGTTTCCAGCGGGGGGGCCCTCAGATACGCAGTATTTT.